The rows below give T cell receptor beta chains drawn from one sample of a study of identical twins. TCRdb redid the calling of the 5' RACE reads with MiXCR, one entry per CDR3 protein. Of some 710,000 distinct CDR3 sequences listed, around 5.7% are singletons. Sequences were obtained from naive T cells sorted from blood. The source of these receptors is a young man in good health. The CDR3 runs from the conserved cysteine through the conserved F or W. Fields, in order: clone size, D gene, V gene, J gene, CDR3 DNA, CDR3 protein. The D gene is left open where the match is weak. Clone size is not always given. Where it is, it says once, few, many or a class for expanded clones.

>many|NA|TRBV29-1|TRBJ2-7
TGCAGCGTTCAGGAGGGGGCCTGGGGCGAGCAGTACTTC
CSVQEGAWGEQYF
>NA|NA|TRBV7-2|TRBJ2-1
TGTGCCAGCAGCTTAGCCTCAGAGGACTCACTGAGGCGTCTAGGCAATGAGCAGTTCTTC
CASSLASEDSLRRLGNEQFF
>many|TRBD1|TRBV6-5|TRBJ2-7
TGTGCCAGCAGTTACTCCGGGACAGGGACTGAGCAGTACTTC
CASSYSGTGTEQYF
>many|NA|TRBV20-1|TRBJ2-3
TGCAGTGCTAAGGACAAGGCTAGCACAGATACGCAGTATTTT
CSAKDKASTDTQYF
>NA|TRBD2|TRBV2|TRBJ2-7
TGTGCCAGCAAGGCAAGCGGGAGCCCCTTCTCCTACGAGCAGTACTTC
CASKASGSPFSYEQYF
>NA|NA|TRBV15|TRBJ1-2
TGTGCCACCAGCACTCCTCGGGGCAGGGAAGATGGCTACACCTTC
CATSTPRGREDGYTF
>many|NA|TRBV18|TRBJ2-1
TGTGCCAGCAGTCCCGCCAATGAGCAGTTCTTC
CASSPANEQFF
>few|TRBD1|TRBV25-1|TRBJ2-5
TGTGCCAGCGGAGGACAGGGTGGGGAGACCCAGTACTTC
CASGGQGGETQYF
>many|TRBD1|TRBV5-1|TRBJ1-6
TGCGCCAGCAGCCCAGACAGGGCCAATTCACCCCTCCACTTT
CASSPDRANSPLHF
>NA|NA|TRBV5-1|TRBJ2-2
TGCGCCAGCAGCCCTCCGGAGAAGAACACCGGGGAGCTGTTTTTT
CASSPPEKNTGELFF
>few|NA|TRBV28|TRBJ2-7
TGTGCCAGCAGTTTCCAGTACGAGCAGTACTTC
CASSFQYEQYF
>many|NA|TRBV28|TRBJ1-2
TGTGCCAGCAGTTTATCTCGGCCCGATGGCTACACCTTC
CASSLSRPDGYTF
>few|NA|TRBV5-5|TRBJ2-6
TGTGCCAGCAGCGCCATTGGAGCGCAGGCGTACGGGGCCAACGTCCTGACTTTC
CASSAIGAQAYGANVLTF
>many|TRBD1|TRBV29-1|TRBJ2-7
TGCAGCCCGGGGACAGGGGTCTACGAGCAGTACTTC
CSPGTGVYEQYF
>NA|NA|TRBV27|TRBJ2-2
TGTGCCAGCAGCTATATATGGGCCGGGGAGCTGTTTTTT
CASSYIWAGELFF
>many|TRBD2|TRBV5-6|TRBJ2-3
TGTGCCAGCAGCGGTAGCGGGAGTCAGAATACGCAGTATTTT
CASSGSGSQNTQYF
>few|NA|TRBV12-3/TRBV12-4|TRBJ2-6
TGTGCCAGCAGTTTGGCCCTCAGCGACTCTGGGGCCAACGTCCTGACTTTC
CASSLALSDSGANVLTF
>few|TRBD2|TRBV29-1|TRBJ2-3
TGCAGCGTGGCCGGGACTAGCGACACAGATACGCAGTATTTT
CSVAGTSDTDTQYF
>NA|TRBD2|TRBV19|TRBJ2-5
TGTGCCAGTAGTAAGGTAGCGGGCGAGACCCAGTACTTC
CASSKVAGETQYF
>many|TRBD2|TRBV20-1|TRBJ2-1
TGCAGTGCTAGTGACGCCGGGAGGGCCTCCAATGAGCAGTTCTTC
CSASDAGRASNEQFF
>NA|NA|TRBV29-1|TRBJ2-7
TGCAGCGTCGGGTCCCCCTACGAGCAGTACTTC
CSVGSPYEQYF
>many|TRBD2|TRBV27|TRBJ2-2
TGTGCCAGCAGTTCCCAGCGGGACGGCACCGGGGAGCTGTTTTTT
CASSSQRDGTGELFF
>NA|NA|TRBV11-3|TRBJ2-5
TGTGCCAGCAGCTTAGTCGGAGGGCAGTACCAAGAGACCCAGTACTTC
CASSLVGGQYQETQYF
>many|TRBD1|TRBV7-6|TRBJ2-5
TGTGCCAGCAGCTTAGGCGACAGGGGAGCGTACCAAGAGACCCAGTACTTC
CASSLGDRGAYQETQYF
>NA|TRBD2|TRBV2|TRBJ2-7
TGTGCCAGCAGTGCCACTAGCGGGCGCTCCTACGAGCAGTACTTC
CASSATSGRSYEQYF
>NA|NA|TRBV11-2|TRBJ2-5
TGTGCCAGCAGTCCCCACAGGGATGAGACCCAGTACTTC
CASSPHRDETQYF